Below, 14 T cell receptor beta chains from the same sample are listed, as sequenced in a study of CD8+ T cells in alopecia areata. Sequencing templates came from extracted RNA that was reverse transcribed into cDNA. Produced via immunoSEQ multiplex PCR; TCRdb's table is partial and in-frame only. The sample records 200,000 to 250,000 clones, roughly 64% being singletons. As to treatment: oral pan-JAK inhibitor, 5-10 mg twice daily. The starting material was CD4+ T cells sorted from blood, obtained at week 4, from a patient treated with tofacitinib. These receptors were taken from a human donor with alopecia areata.

V gene TRBV5-4 combines with J gene TRBJ2-1; TRBD2 aligns across 8 bases. In germline, CDR1 is SGHNT, CDR2 YYREEE (reference sequence). The CDR3 loop spans 14 amino acids. J lost 7 bases, V lost 4 bases, and 7 bases had no gene match. The CDR3 DNA reads as TGTGCCAGCAGCCCCGGGGGGGGAGTGAATGAGCAGTTCTTC. Its protein product is CASSPGGGVNEQFF.

The CDR3 spells CSVGSRTGGRETQYF. The CDR3 DNA sequence: TGCAGCGTTGGATCCCGGACAGGGGGCAGGGAGACCCAGTACTTC. The gene calls are TRBV29-1 and TRBJ2-5, with 11 bases fitting TRBD1. Germline V gives CDR1 SQVTM, CDR2 ANQGSEA. CDR3 length: 15 amino acids. V gave up 4 bases and J gave up 5 bases; unmatched junction bases: 9. The whole variable domain, remainder taken from reference TRBV29-1 and TRBJ2-5, is SAVISQKPSRDICQRGTSLTIQCQVDSQVTMMFWYRQQPGQSLTLIATANQGSEATYESGFVIDKFPISRPNLTFSTLTVSNMSPEDSSIYLCSVGSRTGGRETQYFGPGTRLLVL.

The rearrangement joins TRBV6-5 to TRBJ2-5, with D maybe TRBD2 (7 bases). V lost 2 bases and J 1 base, leaving 11 bases between the germline ends. In germline, CDR1 is MNHEY, CDR2 SVGAGI. The CDR3 consists of 15 residues. This CDR3 reads CASSYGGARQETQYF. The DNA for the CDR3 is TGTGCCAGCAGTTACGGGGGGGCTCGCCAAGAGACCCAGTACTTC.

V gene TRBV30 combines with J gene TRBJ1-6, with D unresolved. CDR1 and CDR2 from the germline V gene are GTSNPN and SVGIG (reference sequence). The CDR3 runs to 12 residues. Trimming left V 3 bases short and J 9 bases short, with 9 bases between. CDR3 region: CAWRGSGSPLHF. The DNA for the CDR3 is TGTGCCTGGAGAGGGTCCGGTTCACCCCTCCACTTT.

The J gene is TRBJ1-2, the V gene TRBV29-1; possible D gene TRBD1, 5 bases. Trimming removed 7 bases from V and 3 bases from J, with 15 bases in between. The CDR3 loop spans 13 amino acids. Per germline, CDR1 SQVTM and CDR2 ANQGSEA. This CDR3 reads CSARTAGHYGYTF. The CDR3 bases are TGCAGCGCCAGGACGGCAGGGCACTATGGCTACACCTTC.

A few counts support this clone. The chain couples TRBV29-1 to TRBJ2-3, with no clear D. Germline values: CDR1 SQVTM, CDR2 ANQGSEA. CDR3 length equals 16 residues. V lost 0 bases and J 3 bases, leaving 16 bases between the germline ends. The CDR3 DNA reads as TGCAGCGTTGAAGATCAAGTAACGGGCTCTACAGATACGCAGTATTTT. Translated, it gives CSVEDQVTGSTDTQYF.

The chain combines TRBV29-1 with TRBJ1-2; the D is unclear. Germline V gene sequence: CDR1 SQVTM, CDR2 ANQGSEA. This CDR3 has 11 residues. The V end lost 2 bases, the J end lost 8 bases, and 9 bases lay between the germline ends. The CDR3 DNA follows: TGCAGCGTTGAACCCATTCCAGGCTACACCTTC. Amino acids: CSVEPIPGYTF.

This chain links TRBV27 with TRBJ1-5; tentative D call: TRBD1 (6 bases). This CDR3 is built from 15 residues. From germline, CDR1 is MNHEY and CDR2 SMNVEV (reference sequence). V lost 6 bases, J lost 0 bases, and 12 bases lay in between. The CDR3 DNA follows: TGTGCCAGCAGATCACAGGGCTTTAGCAATCAGCCCCAGCATTTT. It translates to CASRSQGFSNQPQHF.

The chain combines TRBV2 with TRBJ1-2; possibly TRBD1 for D (5 bases). The CDR3 has 14 amino acids. Germline lookup yields CDR1 SNHLY and CDR2 FYNNEI. V lost 6 bases and J lost 5, with 16 bases in between. The CDR3 DNA sequence: TGTGCCAGCAGCTCATCCGGGGAGGGGTATGGCTACACCTTC. Encoded protein: CASSSSGEGYGYTF.

The chain employs TRBV4-2 and TRBJ1-1, with D maybe TRBD1 (5 bases). Per germline, CDR1 LGHNA and CDR2 YNFKEQ. Trimming stripped 3 bases from V and 0 bases from J, with 17 bases between. This CDR3 has 17 residues. The CDR3 here is CASSQELLVRVNTEAFF. The CDR3 region has the DNA TGTGCCAGCAGCCAGGAACTGTTGGTCAGGGTGAACACTGAAGCTTTCTTT.

V usage is TRBV7-9 and J usage is TRBJ2-2; unclear D gene. CDR1 and CDR2 from the germline V gene are SEHNR and FQNEAQ (reference sequence). The V gene lost 7 bases and the J gene lost 4 bases, with 16 bases spanning the gap. The CDR3 is 15 amino acids. CDR3 sequence: CASNWGPPLTGELFF. The CDR3 DNA reads as TGTGCCAGCAACTGGGGTCCACCACTCACCGGGGAGCTGTTTTTT.

The chain links TRBV4-1 to TRBJ1-1, with D unclear. The CDR3 is 17 residues long. Germline CDR1 reads MGHRA; CDR2 reads YSYEKL. Trimming pared 2 bases from V and 1 base from J, leaving 17 bases between. CDR3 nucleotide sequence: TGCGCCAGCAGCCAACAAGTCTCCGACGGTAGGAACACTGAAGCTTTCTTT. Translating it yields CASSQQVSDGRNTEAFF.

This clone was counted only a few times. V is TRBV11-2 and J is TRBJ2-3; 10 bases align to TRBD2. This CDR3 has 16 residues. Germline loops: CDR1 SGHAT, CDR2 FQNNGV. The J segment lost 1 base and the V segment lost 3 bases, leaving 4 bases of the junction unmatched. The CDR3 nucleotides read TGTGCCAGCAGCTTTGGTACTAGCGGGGGCACAGATACGCAGTATTTT. Its translation is CASSFGTSGGTDTQYF.

There are a few counts of this clone. The V and J genes are TRBV18 and TRBJ1-1; TRBD1 agrees at 7 bases. CDR3 length: 16 residues. V gave up 1 base and J gave up 4 bases; unmatched junction bases: 9. CDR1 KGHSH and CDR2 LQKENI come from the germline V gene. The CDR3 is CASSPQGAGLGTEAFF. DNA of the CDR3: TGTGCCAGCTCACCACAGGGGGCTGGGTTGGGCACTGAAGCTTTCTTT.